Sequencing of this T cell receptor beta chain was carried out in a study of technical replicates of blood from a handful of donors. The V end was cut by 1 base, the J end by 2 bases, with 9 bases between. Germline CDR1 is SGHRS and CDR2 is YFSETQ. The CDR3 is 14 residues long. Assay: immunoSEQ multiplex PCR; the TCRdb copy retains only in-frame clones and omits some. This sample yields 55,000 to 75,000 clones, of which 87% are seen a single time; around 5.2% belongs to the top ten. The clonotype comes from a human donor in good health. Some clones in this sample may be carry-over from other donors' samples. The sample consisted of PBMCs. The V call is TRBV5-1, the J call TRBJ1-1, with D perhaps matching TRBD1 (5 bases). CDR3 bases: TGCGCCAGCAGCTTGCCAGGGAAAAACACTGAAGCTTTCTTT. Its protein is CASSLPGKNTEAFF.